The 14 T cell receptor beta chains below come from one sample, sequenced in a study of cytomegalovirus exposure and HLA in healthy donors. Amplification used 60 Vbeta primers and 13 Jbeta primers. Data came from immunoSEQ multiplex PCR; TCRdb stores just in-frame clones and leaves some out. This sample has about 180,000 clones, with 82% found just once. Sequencing was done on a sample of PBMCs. The source is a man aged 35 to 55 in good health and CMV-seronegative.

This clone was recorded only once. The CDR3 DNA is TGTGCCAGCAGCTTAGGCAAGGGGCCCAAAGGCTACACCTTC. Its translation is CASSLGKGPKGYTF. The chain combines TRBV11-2 with TRBJ1-2, with a weak D call TRBD1 (5 bases). The CDR3 runs 14 residues. Germline CDR1 and CDR2: SGHAT and FQNNGV. Trimming removed 1 base at V and 8 bases at J, with 14 bases between.

This chain joins TRBV4-1 and TRBJ2-1; TRBD2 aligns across 7 bases. With 1 base clipped from V and 0 bases from J, the junction kept 6 bases outside the gene matches. The CDR3 contains 17 residues. From germline, CDR1 is MGHRA and CDR2 YSYEKL. The CDR3 reads CASSQGIGGSSYNEQFF. CDR3 coding DNA: TGCGCCAGCAGCCAAGGGATCGGCGGGAGCTCCTACAATGAGCAGTTCTTC.

The chain uses TRBV2 and TRBJ2-2; a weak D match, TRBD2 (6 bases). There are 13 residues in the CDR3. The germline V and J ends were trimmed by 5 bases and 4 bases, with 8 bases remaining between them. In germline, CDR1 is SNHLY, CDR2 FYNNEI. CDR3 DNA sequence: TGTGCCAGCAGTCCGGAGGGCACCGGGGAGCTGTTTTTT. The encoded protein is CASSPEGTGELFF.

As regards this clone: Different DNA sequences within this sample yield the same CDR3. The chain carries TRBV6-1 and TRBJ2-3, with 8 bases fitting TRBD1. V gave up 1 base and J gave up 6 bases; unmatched junction bases: 9. Germline CDR1 reads MNHNS; CDR2 reads SASEGT. The CDR3 is 16 residues long. The CDR3: CASSEVTGAKVDTQYF. Written as DNA, the CDR3 is TGTGCCAGCAGTGAAGTGACAGGGGCGAAGGTTGATACGCAGTATTTT.

The chain joins TRBV6-6 to TRBJ2-7; D unresolved. CDR3 size: 12 residues. Trimming took 7 bases from V and 3 from J, leaving 10 bases between them. Germline V gene sequence: CDR1 MNHNY, CDR2 SVGAGI (reference sequence). The CDR3 reads CASNNRLYEQYF. For the CDR3, the DNA is TGTGCCAGCAATAATCGTCTCTACGAGCAGTACTTC.

The chain joins TRBV30 to TRBJ2-1, with 16 bases lining up with TRBD2. V was pared by 3 bases and J by 9 bases, with 8 bases of the junction left unmatched. The CDR3 totals 16 residues. The germline gives CDR1 GTSNPN, CDR2 SVGIG (reference sequence). This CDR3 is CAWSLGTSGRGREQFF. CDR3 nucleotide sequence: TGTGCCTGGAGCTTGGGGACTAGCGGGAGGGGCCGTGAGCAGTTCTTC.

The V and J genes are TRBV18 and TRBJ1-2; D is possibly TRBD1 (5 bases). The V end was cut by 3 bases, the J end by 8 bases, with 13 bases between. CDR1 is KGHSH, CDR2 LQKENI, per germline. The CDR3 runs to 13 residues. The CDR3: CASSPQEGRGYTF. The CDR3 bases are TGTGCCAGCTCACCGCAGGAGGGGCGAGGCTACACCTTC. Full variable domain (outside the CDR3, taken from reference TRBV18 and TRBJ1-2): NAGVMQNPRHLVRRRGQEARLRCSPMKGHSHVYWYRQLPEEGLKFMVYLQKENIIDESGMPKERFSAEFPKEGPSILRIQQVVRGDSAAYFCASSPQEGRGYTFGSGTRLTVV.

The chain has TRBV28 and TRBJ1-5; 8 bases fit TRBD1. Germline lookup yields CDR1 MDHEN and CDR2 SYDVKM. The CDR3 has 13 residues. Germline trimming cut 2 bases from V and 11 bases from J; bases unmatched to any gene: 5. Here the CDR3 reads CASSLIRGQAQHF. The CDR3 nucleotides read TGTGCCAGCAGTTTAATTAGGGGACAGGCCCAGCATTTT.

The J gene is TRBJ2-1, the V gene TRBV7-9; the D gene is possibly TRBD1 (6 bases). This CDR3 spans 13 amino acids. The V gene's germline CDR1 is SEHNR and CDR2 FQNEAQ (reference sequence). Trimming took 1 base from V and 8 from J, leaving 9 bases between them. CDR3 in DNA: TGTGCCAGCAGCTTAGGGGCAGGGGATGAGCAGTTCTTC. Protein sequence: CASSLGAGDEQFF.

The chain has TRBV11-1 and TRBJ2-1; 8 nucleotides line up with TRBD2. The CDR3 covers 14 residues. With 5 bases clipped from V and 6 bases from J, the junction kept 6 bases outside the gene matches. CDR1 SGHAT and CDR2 FQDESV come from the germline V gene (reference sequence). CDR3 DNA: TGTGCCAGCAGCCCTGGACTAGCTGCCAATGAGCAGTTCTTC. Translation gives CASSPGLAANEQFF.

This clone was detected a few times. The chain is built from TRBV9 and TRBJ1-2; 7 bases are shared with TRBD1. The CDR3 is 17 amino acids. Germline lookup yields CDR1 SGDLS and CDR2 YYNGEE. The V segment lost 0 bases and the J segment 4 bases; nucleotides outside the gene matches: 12. Written as DNA, the CDR3 is TGTGCCAGCAGCGTAGGACCCCCCCAGGGGGAAAGCTATGGCTACACCTTC. Translated, it gives CASSVGPPQGESYGYTF.

This chain links TRBV7-3 with TRBJ2-1; 10 bases fit TRBD1. The length of the CDR3 is 16 residues. The V gene's germline CDR1 is SGHTA and CDR2 FQGTGA. J gave up 7 bases and V 4 bases, and 10 bases lay outside the gene matches. CDR3 sequence (DNA): TGTGCCAGCAGCTCCATGGCCGGGACAGGGGCAAATGAGCAGTTCTTC. Protein product: CASSSMAGTGANEQFF. Using reference TRBV7-3 and TRBJ2-1 for the parts outside the CDR3, the full variable domain is GAGVSQTPSNKVTEKGKYVELRCDPISGHTALYWYRQSLGQGPEFLIYFQGTGAADDSGLPNDRFFAVRPEGSVSTLKIQRTERGDSAVYLCASSSMAGTGANEQFFGPGTRLTVL.

The chain recombines TRBV5-6 with TRBJ1-5; D is undetermined. Germline V gene sequence: CDR1 SGHDT, CDR2 YYEEEE. V shed 2 bases and J shed 0 bases, with 9 bases lying between them. The CDR3 is 15 residues long. Written as DNA, the CDR3 is TGTGCCAGCAGCTTCAATACGGTTAGCAATCAGCCCCAGCATTTT. Amino acid sequence: CASSFNTVSNQPQHF.

The chain employs TRBV5-1 and TRBJ2-1; 10 bases map to TRBD2. The CDR3 has 17 residues. The V gene's germline CDR1 is SGHRS and CDR2 YFSETQ. The junction had 4 bases not matched to a gene; V was cut back by 0 bases and J by 1 base. In DNA form, the CDR3 reads TGCGCCAGCAGCTTGGGGGCACTAGCGGGGTCCTACAATGAGCAGTTCTTC. Translation gives CASSLGALAGSYNEQFF.